One sample yielded the 17 T cell receptor beta chains listed below, sequenced in a study of PD-1 blockade in classical Hodgkin lymphoma. As to time point: cycle 4 day 1 (C4D1), after five to seven weeks of nivolumab. Exposure to brentuximab vedotin varied, and each patient had relapsed following autologous stem cell transplantation. Assay used: immunoSEQ multiplex PCR; TCRdb lists only in-frame clones, some missing. The sample consists of around 60,000 clones, about 90% of them appearing once. Source: peripheral blood mononuclear cells (PBMCs), taken before the fourth cycle of nivolumab. These receptors all come from a human donor with classical Hodgkin lymphoma.

V and J are TRBV13 and TRBJ2-1, with D uncertain. Germline-derived CDR1 and CDR2 are PRHDT and FYEKMQ (reference sequence). Trimming shortened V by 5 bases and J by 2 bases, and 4 bases separated the two germline ends. The CDR3 has 12 residues. The DNA of the CDR3 is TGTGCCAGCAGCCCCCCCTACAATGAGCAGTTCTTC. Protein sequence: CASSPPYNEQFF.

The genes are TRBV7-9 and TRBJ2-1, with 8 positions matching TRBD2. From germline, CDR1 is SEHNR and CDR2 FQNEAQ (reference sequence). This CDR3 comprises 17 residues. Trimming removed 5 bases from V and 3 bases from J; junction bases left unmatched: 12. DNA for the CDR3: TGTGCCAGCAGCGCAGGCCGGACCGGGACTAGCTACAATGAGCAGTTCTTC. Translating gives CASSAGRTGTSYNEQFF.

This clone was seen a handful of times. The rearrangement uses TRBV7-9 and TRBJ1-5; no clear D. Trimming cost V 5 bases and J 7 bases, with 9 bases left between them. CDR1 and CDR2 from the germline V gene are SEHNR and FQNEAQ (reference sequence). There are 12 residues in the CDR3. The CDR3 region is CASSPLNQPQHF. The CDR3 nucleotides are TGTGCCAGCAGCCCCCTTAACCAGCCCCAGCATTTT.

This rearrangement joins TRBV14 to TRBJ1-2; D ambiguous. The CDR3 is made up of 13 amino acids. Germline V gene lookup returns CDR1 SGHDN and CDR2 FVKESK. V gave up 5 bases and J gave up 4 bases, with 11 bases separating them. This CDR3 is CASSSRPLYGYTF. CDR3 sequence (DNA): TGTGCCAGCAGCTCACGCCCCCTCTATGGCTACACCTTC.

This chain links TRBV4-1 with TRBJ2-3, with no clear D. Germline-derived CDR1 and CDR2 are MGHRA and YSYEKL. The germline V and J ends were trimmed by 0 bases and 1 base, with 11 bases remaining between them. The CDR3 is 16 residues long. The CDR3 spells CASSQDEALGTDTQYF. The CDR3 region has the DNA TGCGCCAGCAGCCAAGATGAGGCCCTCGGCACAGATACGCAGTATTTT.

CDR3 region: CASSVTESSTDTQYF. CDR3 DNA sequence: TGTGCCAGCAGTGTGACAGAATCTAGCACAGATACGCAGTATTTT. The rearrangement links TRBV6-4 to TRBJ2-3; D may be TRBD1 (5 bases). Trimming took 4 bases from V and 0 from J, leaving 11 bases between them. This CDR3 comprises 15 residues. CDR1 is MRHNA, CDR2 SNTAGT, per germline.

The chain carries TRBV7-9 and TRBJ2-5; 7 bases line up with TRBD1. CDR1 and CDR2 from the germline V gene are SEHNR and FQNEAQ (reference sequence). The CDR3 covers 15 residues. The J segment lost 5 bases and the V segment lost 4 bases, leaving 10 bases of the junction unmatched. Written as DNA, the CDR3 is TGTGCCAGCAGCTCGTACAAGGGGGCTTGGGAGACCCAGTACTTC. This gives the protein CASSSYKGAWETQYF.

This chain connects TRBV6-6 to TRBJ1-2; D is ambiguous. Germline V gives CDR1 MNHNY, CDR2 SVGAGI (reference sequence). The CDR3 contains 14 residues. V was pared by 4 bases and J by 6 bases, with 15 bases between. The CDR3 coding sequence is TGTGCCAGCAGTTTGTCCGGAGCGCCGGATGGCTACACCTTC. The encoded protein is CASSLSGAPDGYTF.

The gene calls are TRBV19 and TRBJ2-1; TRBD2 is a possible D gene (6 bases). The CDR3 is 13 residues long. Germline V gives CDR1 LNHDA, CDR2 SQIVND (reference sequence). With 7 bases removed from V and 6 bases from J, the gap between germline ends came to 13 bases. The CDR3 region is CASTRGGFNEQFF. The DNA for the CDR3 is TGTGCCAGTACGCGAGGAGGGTTCAATGAGCAGTTCTTC.

The V and J genes are TRBV28 and TRBJ1-2; D is unresolved. CDR1 and CDR2 from the germline V gene are MDHEN and SYDVKM. V was shortened by 3 bases and J by 5 bases, with 4 bases between the two germline ends. The CDR3 contains 11 residues. CDR3 residues: CASSFQYGYTF. DNA of the CDR3: TGTGCCAGCAGTTTTCAGTATGGCTACACCTTC.

J is TRBJ2-4 and V is TRBV6-6; a possible D gene is TRBD2 (5 bases). CDR3 size: 13 residues. V lost 7 bases and J lost 8, with 15 bases in between. The germline V gene encodes CDR1 MNHNY and CDR2 SVGAGI (reference sequence). The CDR3 nucleotides read TGTGCCAGCACCTTCGACCGGGATTACATTCAGTACTTC. The encoded protein is CASTFDRDYIQYF.

V gene TRBV13 combines with J gene TRBJ2-1; the D call may be TRBD1 or TRBD2 (5 bases each). Trimming left V 5 bases short and J 9 bases short, with 20 bases between. The CDR3 has 15 amino acids. Per the germline V gene, CDR1 is PRHDT and CDR2 is FYEKMQ (reference sequence). The CDR3 nucleotides are TGTGCCAGCAGCCCCCCTGAGGGGCTTCTCGGTGAGCAGTTCTTC. Residues: CASSPPEGLLGEQFF.

The chain couples TRBV5-1 to TRBJ2-1; the D gene is possibly TRBD2 (7 bases). The CDR3 length is 14 residues. Trimming pared 4 bases from V and 5 bases from J, leaving 13 bases between. From germline, CDR1 is SGHRS and CDR2 YFSETQ. Here the CDR3 reads CASSGGGPHNEQFF. As DNA, the CDR3 is TGCGCCAGCAGCGGGGGGGGCCCCCACAATGAGCAGTTCTTC.

The chain uses TRBV19 and TRBJ2-2, with D tentatively TRBD1 (6 bases). V was cut by 2 bases and J by 6 bases, with 13 bases left in between. CDR3 length: 15 amino acids. Germline values: CDR1 LNHDA, CDR2 SQIVND (reference sequence). CDR3 sequence reads: CASSISGRGAGELFF. CDR3 coding DNA: TGTGCCAGTAGTATATCGGGCAGGGGAGCCGGGGAGCTGTTTTTT.

The chain uses TRBV14 and TRBJ2-1; weak D call: TRBD2 (5 bases). CDR1 and CDR2 (germline): SGHDN, FVKESK. The CDR3 is 14 residues long. V shed 5 bases and J shed 4 bases, with 12 bases lying between them. The CDR3 spells CASSEVSGYNEQFF. CDR3 nucleotides: TGTGCCAGCAGCGAAGTATCGGGATACAATGAGCAGTTCTTC. The variable domain in full, completed from reference TRBV14 and TRBJ2-1, reads EAGVTQFPSHSVIEKGQTVTLRCDPISGHDNLYWYRRVMGKEIKFLLHFVKESKQDESGMPNNRFLAERTGGTYSTLKVQPAELEDSGVYFCASSEVSGYNEQFFGPGTRLTVL.

This clone was seen a handful of times. The rearrangement joins TRBV30 to TRBJ2-6, with D uncertain. Trimming left V 0 bases short and J 4 bases short, with 4 bases between. The CDR3 loop spans 13 amino acids. Looked up from germline, CDR1 is GTSNPN and CDR2 is SVGIG (reference sequence). The CDR3 protein is CAWSVGGANVLTF. CDR3 DNA sequence: TGTGCCTGGAGTGTAGGAGGGGCCAACGTCCTGACTTTC. The variable domain in full, with the rest retrieved from reference TRBV30 and TRBJ2-6, is SQTIHQWPATLVQPVGSPLSLECTVEGTSNPNLYWYRQAAGRGLQLLFYSVGIGQISSEVPQNLSASRPQDRQFILSSKKLLLSDSGFYLCAWSVGGANVLTFGAGSRLTVL.

V and J are TRBV10-3 and TRBJ2-3; 9 bases map to TRBD2. CDR1 is ENHRY and CDR2 is SYGVKD in the germline V gene. With 2 bases clipped from V and 5 bases from J, the junction kept 11 bases outside the gene matches. The CDR3 runs 17 residues. As DNA, the CDR3 is TGTGCCATCAGTGAGGGTGAAGGCGGGGGGGCAAAAGATACGCAGTATTTT. Amino acid sequence: CAISEGEGGGAKDTQYF.